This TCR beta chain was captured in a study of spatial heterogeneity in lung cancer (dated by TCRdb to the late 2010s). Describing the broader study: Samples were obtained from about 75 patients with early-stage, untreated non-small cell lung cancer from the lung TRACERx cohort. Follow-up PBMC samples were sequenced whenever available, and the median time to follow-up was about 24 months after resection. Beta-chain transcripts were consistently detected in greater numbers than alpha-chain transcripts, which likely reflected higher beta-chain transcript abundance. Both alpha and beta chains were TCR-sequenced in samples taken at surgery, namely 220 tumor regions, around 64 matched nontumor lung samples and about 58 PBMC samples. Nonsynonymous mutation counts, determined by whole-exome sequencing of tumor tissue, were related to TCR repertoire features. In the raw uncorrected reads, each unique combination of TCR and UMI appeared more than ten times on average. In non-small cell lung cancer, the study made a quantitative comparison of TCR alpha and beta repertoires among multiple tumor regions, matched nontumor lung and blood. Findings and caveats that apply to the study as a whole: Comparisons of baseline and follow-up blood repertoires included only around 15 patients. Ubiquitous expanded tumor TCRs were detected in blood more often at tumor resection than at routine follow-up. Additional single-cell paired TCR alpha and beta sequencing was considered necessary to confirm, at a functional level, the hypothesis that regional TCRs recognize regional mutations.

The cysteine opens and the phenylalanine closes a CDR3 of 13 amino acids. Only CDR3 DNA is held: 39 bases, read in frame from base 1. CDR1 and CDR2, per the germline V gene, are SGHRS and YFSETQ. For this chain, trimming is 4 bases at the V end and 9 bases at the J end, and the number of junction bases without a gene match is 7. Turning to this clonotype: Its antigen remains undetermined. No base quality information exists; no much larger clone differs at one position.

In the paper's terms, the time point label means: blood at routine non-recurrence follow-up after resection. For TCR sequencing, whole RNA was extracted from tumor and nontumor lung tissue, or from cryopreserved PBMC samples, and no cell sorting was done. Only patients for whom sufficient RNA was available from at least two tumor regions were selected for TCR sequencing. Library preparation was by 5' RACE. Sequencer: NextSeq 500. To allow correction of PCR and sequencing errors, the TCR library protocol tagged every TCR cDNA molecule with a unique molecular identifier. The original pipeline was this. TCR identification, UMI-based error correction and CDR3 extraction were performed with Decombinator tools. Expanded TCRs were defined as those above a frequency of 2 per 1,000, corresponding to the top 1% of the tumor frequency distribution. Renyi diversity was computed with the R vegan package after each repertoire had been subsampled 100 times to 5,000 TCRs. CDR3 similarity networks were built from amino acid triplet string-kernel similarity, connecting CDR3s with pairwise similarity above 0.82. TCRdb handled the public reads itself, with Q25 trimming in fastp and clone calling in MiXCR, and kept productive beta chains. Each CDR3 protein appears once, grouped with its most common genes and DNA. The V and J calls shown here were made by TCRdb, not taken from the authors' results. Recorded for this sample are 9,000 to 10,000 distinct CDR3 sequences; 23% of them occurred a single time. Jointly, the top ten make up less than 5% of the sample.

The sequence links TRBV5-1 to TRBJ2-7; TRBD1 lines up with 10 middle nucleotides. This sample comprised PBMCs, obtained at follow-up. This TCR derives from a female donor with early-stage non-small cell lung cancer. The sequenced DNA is TGCGCCAGCAGCGATCCGGGACAGGGGATGCAGTACTTC. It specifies CASSDPGQGMQYF.